This TCR beta chain was recorded in a study of blood T cells in healthy people across ages. Study-wide results and caveats: Naive CD4+ cell counts and diversity both ran higher in long-lived than in aged donors. Total diversity from one million sequenced T cells was likely underestimated.

As concerns this clonotype: Antigen: not known. Its ends do not fully match the called genes, so a read error is possible.

Peripheral blood, 9.5 to 10 milliliters per donor, was collected. PCR was performed a second time for about 6 to 12 cycles using a sample-barcoded 5' primer and a J-beta primer mix. Each cDNA molecule, via a template-switch adaptor with 12 random nucleotides, was tagged. TCRdb re-derived calls from the 5' RACE reads in MiXCR, one entry per CDR3 protein. The sample holds around 580,000 distinct CDR3 sequences, around half seen once. The CDR3 loop spans 14 amino acids. Germline assignment: CDR1 SGHRS and CDR2 YFSETQ. This chain joins TRBV5-1 and TRBJ2-1; TRBD1 matches at 10 bases. The specimen was blood. The receptor comes from a man older than 75 in good health. The CDR3 DNA reads TGCGCCAGCAGCTCGAGGGGACAGGGGAATGAGCAGTTCTTT. Its translation is CASSSRGQGNEQFF.